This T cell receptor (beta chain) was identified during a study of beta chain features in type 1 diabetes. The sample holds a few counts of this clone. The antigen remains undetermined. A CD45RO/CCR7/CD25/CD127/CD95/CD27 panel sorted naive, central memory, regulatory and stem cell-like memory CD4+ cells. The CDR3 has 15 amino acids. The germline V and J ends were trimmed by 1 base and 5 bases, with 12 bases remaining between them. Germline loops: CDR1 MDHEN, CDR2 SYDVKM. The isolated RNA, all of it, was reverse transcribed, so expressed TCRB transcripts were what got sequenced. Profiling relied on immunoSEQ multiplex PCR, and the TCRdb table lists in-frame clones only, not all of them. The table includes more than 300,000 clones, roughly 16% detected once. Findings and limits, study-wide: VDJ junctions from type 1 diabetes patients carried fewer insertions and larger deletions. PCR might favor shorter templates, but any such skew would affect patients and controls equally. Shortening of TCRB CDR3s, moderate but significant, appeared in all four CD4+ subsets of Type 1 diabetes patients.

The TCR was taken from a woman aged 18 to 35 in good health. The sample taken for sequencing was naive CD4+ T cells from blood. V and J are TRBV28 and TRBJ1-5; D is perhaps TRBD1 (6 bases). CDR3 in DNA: TGTGCCAGCAGTTTATACAGGGTGGCGGATCAGCCCCAGCATTTT. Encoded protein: CASSLYRVADQPQHF.